This T cell receptor (beta chain) was captured by sequencing in a study of T cells in Graves' hyperthyroidism and ophthalmopathy. Points from the study as a whole: Most clonotypes that expanded in the thyroid above 0.001 also showed up in blood.

The germline V gene encodes CDR1 DFQATT and CDR2 SNEGSKA (reference sequence). CDR3 size: 15 residues. V lost 1 base to trimming and J lost 0 bases, with 12 bases between them. No progression to ophthalmopathy during 18 months of follow-up defined stable disease. Using RNA transcripts as the source, TCR beta CDR3 regions were amplified. The HTBI set primed first-round TCR CDR3 RT-PCR. In TCRdb, the multiplex PCR reads were re-called with MiXCR into one record per CDR3 protein. The table shows about 740,000 distinct CDR3 sequences, with 12% to 15% occurring only once. This clonotype was recorded a few times. Its antigen is unknown.

The chain recombines TRBV20-1 with TRBJ2-5; perhaps TRBD2 as D (6 bases). This clonotype originated in a woman under 30 with Graves' hyperthyroidism. Sample: blood. The CDR3 nucleotides are TGCAGTGCTAGAGTGTGGCGCGGGGACCAAGAGACCCAGTACTTC. This gives the protein CSARVWRGDQETQYF.